This TCR beta chain was profiled in a study of immune cell composition in non-small cell lung cancer. Clones were read by immunoSEQ multiplex PCR, and TCRdb kept only the in-frame ones, dropping some. This table holds around 10,000 clones, approximately 74% found once. This clone was seen a single time. What it binds is not known. General study findings and limits: TIL tumour reactivity correlated with maximal tumour-associated clone frequency in adenocarcinoma. It was not proven that tumour-reactive clones equal dominant tumour-associated clones. Top 10 clone scores and clonality were higher in squamous than adenocarcinoma.

Genomic DNA came from frozen unsorted single-cell suspensions. The sequence derives from a human donor with non-small cell lung cancer. The sample taken for sequencing was lung tumor tissue.

The CDR3 coding sequence is TGTGCCAGTAGTATTACTAGCGGGGCCCAAGAGACCCAGTACTTC. Translated: CASSITSGAQETQYF. The V and J genes are TRBV19 and TRBJ2-5, with 10 nucleotides matching TRBD2. The CDR3 spans 15 residues. Germline CDR1 LNHDA, CDR2 SQIVND (reference sequence). With 3 bases clipped from V and 1 base from J, the junction kept 2 bases outside the gene matches.